The 9 T cell receptor beta chains in this list originate from one sample, sequenced in a study of blood T cell repertoires in COVID-19. Clones were read by immunoSEQ multiplex PCR, and TCRdb kept only the in-frame ones, dropping some. The profile shows a few hundred thousand clones, approximately 87% of them singletons. The sample consisted of PBMCs or T cells enriched from blood (not recorded which). Receptors originate from a woman aged 50 to 60 who had recovered from COVID-19.

V gene TRBV29-1 combines with J gene TRBJ2-5, with 9 nucleotides matching TRBD2. V dropped 3 bases and J dropped 3; count of bases not matched to a gene: 2. The germline CDR1 and CDR2 sequences are SQVTM and ANQGSEA. The CDR3 extends over 13 amino acids. Here the CDR3 reads CSVERTSEETQYF. CDR3 nucleotide sequence: TGCAGCGTTGAGAGGACTAGCGAAGAGACCCAGTACTTC.

The gene calls are TRBV27 and TRBJ2-7; the D gene is possibly TRBD2 (6 bases). This CDR3 spans 16 amino acids. The V gene's germline CDR1 is MNHEY and CDR2 SMNVEV (reference sequence). The V and J ends lost 0 bases and 2 bases respectively, with 14 bases between them. This CDR3 is CASSLSPRAGPYEQYF. CDR3 nucleotide sequence: TGTGCCAGCAGTTTATCGCCCCGGGCGGGGCCCTACGAGCAGTACTTC.

For this clone: The same CDR3 arises from other DNA sequences in this sample as well. J is TRBJ1-2 and V is TRBV5-1; maybe TRBD1 (5 bases). Per the germline V gene, CDR1 is SGHRS and CDR2 is YFSETQ. The CDR3 has 13 residues. Deletions cut 0 bases from V and 2 bases from J, with 5 bases between. CDR3 amino acids: CASSLDRNYGYTF. CDR3 nucleotides: TGCGCCAGCAGCTTGGACAGGAACTATGGCTACACCTTC.

CDR3 bases: TGTGCCAGCAGCGGAGTGGACACTGAAGCTTTCTTT. Translation gives CASSGVDTEAFF. This sequence joins TRBV11-2 and TRBJ1-1, with D uncertain. Per germline, CDR1 SGHAT and CDR2 FQNNGV. This CDR3 contains 12 residues. Deletions cut 5 bases from V and 3 bases from J, with 7 bases between.

The chain has TRBV19 and TRBJ1-6; no clear D gene. Trimming shortened V by 10 bases and J by 0 bases, and 16 bases separated the two germline ends. CDR1 LNHDA and CDR2 SQIVND come from the germline V gene (reference sequence). The CDR3 spans 16 residues. CDR3 region: CATCAGTSSYNSPLHF. DNA for the CDR3: TGTGCCACCTGTGCAGGCACGAGCTCCTATAATTCACCCCTCCACTTT.

The V and J genes are TRBV19 and TRBJ2-2; no definite D call. This CDR3 spans 16 amino acids. Per germline, CDR1 LNHDA and CDR2 SQIVND (reference sequence). V was cut by 5 bases and J by 3 bases, with 16 bases left in between. This chain's CDR3 is CASSLLERMDTGELFF. The CDR3 DNA follows: TGTGCCAGTAGTCTTCTTGAGAGGATGGACACCGGGGAGCTGTTTTTT. The full variable domain, in which reference TRBV19 and TRBJ2-2 provide the parts outside the CDR3, is DGGITQSPKYLFRKEGQNVTLSCEQNLNHDAMYWYRQDPGQGLRLIYYSQIVNDFQKGDIAEGYSVSREKKESFPLTVTSAQKNPTAFYLCASSLLERMDTGELFFGEGSRLTVL.

The chain joins TRBV7-9 to TRBJ1-2; TRBD1 matches at 8 bases. The CDR3 runs 18 residues. The ends lost 6 bases at V and 4 bases at J; junction bases unmatched: 19. Looked up from germline, CDR1 is SEHNR and CDR2 is FQNEAQ (reference sequence). Here the CDR3 reads CASSSQTPRGHYSYGYTF. The DNA of the CDR3 is TGTGCCAGCAGTTCGCAAACCCCCAGGGGGCATTATAGCTATGGCTACACCTTC.

This clone was detected only once. J is TRBJ1-1 and V is TRBV29-1; no firm D call. Per the germline V gene, CDR1 is SQVTM and CDR2 is ANQGSEA. Deletions cut 3 bases from V and 6 bases from J, with 11 bases between. CDR3 size: 12 residues. The CDR3 DNA reads TGCAGCGTTGACCTCCGACGGGCTGAAGCTTTCTTT. Amino acids: CSVDLRRAEAFF.

The rearrangement joins TRBV30 to TRBJ2-5; 9 bases match TRBD2. CDR1 and CDR2 (germline): GTSNPN, SVGIG (reference sequence). Trimming took 8 bases from V and 1 from J; bases not matched to a gene: 5. The CDR3 covers 13 residues. CDR3 residues: CASSGGLQETQYF. CDR3 nucleotides: TGTGCCAGTAGCGGGGGCCTCCAAGAGACCCAGTACTTC.